These 30 T cell receptor beta chains share one sample of origin, sequenced in a study of cytomegalovirus exposure and HLA in healthy donors. A multiplex PCR was run with 60 Vbeta primers and 13 Jbeta primers. Method: immunoSEQ multiplex PCR; TCRdb's copy keeps in-frame clones and lacks some. Of about 260,000 clones in the sample, around four fifths are singletons; the top ten hold roughly 2%. The sample comprised PBMCs. The receptors stem from a woman aged 40 to 55 in good health and CMV-seropositive.

The table lists this clone with a few counts. The rearrangement links TRBV9 to TRBJ2-1; unclear D gene. Trimming left V 0 bases short and J 4 bases short, with 17 bases between. This CDR3 is built from 17 residues. Looked up from germline, CDR1 is SGDLS and CDR2 is YYNGEE. This CDR3 reads CASSVATLSPLYNEQFF. DNA for the CDR3: TGTGCCAGCAGCGTAGCTACGCTGTCCCCCCTATACAATGAGCAGTTCTTC.

This chain joins TRBV7-9 and TRBJ1-6; TRBD1 aligns across 9 bases. Germline trimming cut 5 bases from V and 9 bases from J; bases unmatched to any gene: 11. CDR3 length equals 16 residues. The V gene's germline CDR1 is SEHNR and CDR2 FQNEAQ (reference sequence). CDR3 coding DNA: TGTGCCAGCAGCCGTCCGACAGGGGGATTGGGTTCACCCCTCCACTTT. Translation: CASSRPTGGLGSPLHF.

This chain links TRBV4-1 with TRBJ2-5; 9 bases line up with TRBD1. The CDR3 runs 16 residues. Germline V gives CDR1 MGHRA, CDR2 YSYEKL. V gave up 2 bases and J gave up 2 bases; unmatched junction bases: 6. CDR3: CASSQSGTGQQETQYF. The CDR3 DNA is TGCGCCAGCAGCCAATCCGGGACAGGGCAGCAAGAGACCCAGTACTTC.

The chain joins TRBV2 to TRBJ1-2; possible D gene TRBD1, 5 bases. Germline-derived CDR1 and CDR2 are SNHLY and FYNNEI. There are 14 residues in the CDR3. V lost 3 bases, J lost 7 bases, and 15 bases lay in between. This CDR3 reads CASSDFQGYSGYTF. DNA of the CDR3: TGTGCCAGCAGTGACTTCCAGGGTTATTCTGGCTACACCTTC.

The CDR3 nucleotides read TGTGCCAGCAGCTTAAATAGGCTAGCGGGAGGACTCAATGAGCAGTTCTTC. This sequence encodes CASSLNRLAGGLNEQFF. This chain uses TRBV7-6 with TRBJ2-1, with TRBD2 matching over 11 bases. Germline CDR1 reads SGHVS; CDR2 reads FNYEAQ. The trim removed 2 bases at V and 6 bases at J, leaving 9 bases unmatched. The CDR3 covers 17 residues.

The chain is built from TRBV5-5 and TRBJ1-5; TRBD1 matches 9 bases. Per the germline V gene, CDR1 is SGHKS and CDR2 is YYEKEE (reference sequence). The CDR3 totals 15 residues. Trimming removed 3 bases from V and 1 base from J; junction bases left unmatched: 2. The CDR3 is CASSSDRGSNQPQHF. For the CDR3, the DNA is TGTGCCAGCAGCTCGGACAGGGGAAGCAATCAGCCCCAGCATTTT.

This chain joins TRBV5-1 and TRBJ1-6; maybe TRBD1 (5 bases). The CDR3 length is 12 residues. Trimming stripped 4 bases from V and 10 bases from J, with 9 bases between. Germline CDR1 reads SGHRS; CDR2 reads YFSETQ. As DNA, the CDR3 is TGCGCCAGCAGCGGGGGGGAATCACCCCTCCACTTT. Translated, it gives CASSGGESPLHF.

V is TRBV27 and J is TRBJ1-1; 8 bases map to TRBD1. The CDR3 extends over 16 amino acids. Germline CDR1 MNHEY, CDR2 SMNVEV (reference sequence). V dropped 6 bases and J dropped 0; count of bases not matched to a gene: 9. Here the CDR3 reads CASSRDRPNMNTEAFF. The CDR3 DNA reads TGTGCCAGCAGCCGGGACAGGCCGAATATGAACACTGAAGCTTTCTTT.

The V call is TRBV7-3, the J call TRBJ2-2; 8 bases line up with TRBD2. The CDR3 covers 14 residues. V trimming: 5 bases; J trimming: 7 bases; junction bases outside the gene matches: 6. Germline-derived CDR1 and CDR2 are SGHTA and FQGTGA. The CDR3 sequence: CASSPGTRIGELFF. The CDR3 nucleotides read TGTGCCAGCAGCCCCGGGACTAGGATCGGGGAGCTGTTTTTT.

The chain joins TRBV4-2 to TRBJ2-7; D is unresolved. Trimming stripped 0 bases from V and 0 bases from J, with 9 bases between. The CDR3 contains 15 residues. Germline lookup yields CDR1 LGHNA and CDR2 YNFKEQ. CDR3 in amino acids: CASSQDGSDSYEQYF. DNA for the CDR3: TGTGCCAGCAGCCAAGATGGCAGCGACTCCTACGAGCAGTACTTC.

CDR3 DNA sequence: TGTGCCTGGGGCGTCGAGGGCGTAACTGGCTACACCTTC. This translates into CAWGVEGVTGYTF. This chain uses TRBV30 with TRBJ1-2; D uncertain. Trimming left V 5 bases short and J 7 bases short, with 17 bases between. The germline CDR1 and CDR2 sequences are GTSNPN and SVGIG (reference sequence). CDR3 length: 13 residues.

The V and J genes are TRBV9 and TRBJ2-2, with 7 bases lining up with TRBD1. This CDR3 region has 17 residues. Germline CDR1 reads SGDLS; CDR2 reads YYNGEE. V dropped 3 bases and J dropped 6; count of bases not matched to a gene: 14. CDR3 loop: CASSAYDRAKSAGELFF. As DNA, the CDR3 is TGTGCCAGCAGCGCCTACGACAGGGCAAAATCGGCCGGGGAGCTGTTTTTT.

The chain links TRBV4-1 to TRBJ1-1; D ambiguous. V lost 1 base and J 5 bases, leaving 14 bases between the germline ends. Germline CDR1 reads MGHRA; CDR2 reads YSYEKL. The CDR3 totals 15 residues. The CDR3 nucleotides read TGCGCCAGCAGCCAAGGACATGGGCCGGGGACTGAAGCTTTCTTT. Its protein is CASSQGHGPGTEAFF.

The rearrangement links TRBV5-1 to TRBJ1-1; D remains unclear. This CDR3 has 14 residues. With 0 bases removed from V and 2 bases from J, the gap between germline ends came to 8 bases. Germline CDR1 and CDR2: SGHRS and YFSETQ. The CDR3 sequence is CASSLGGRNTEAFF. CDR3 coding DNA: TGCGCCAGCAGCTTGGGAGGCAGAAACACTGAAGCTTTCTTT.

The V call is TRBV30, the J call TRBJ2-1, with unresolved D. Trimming cost V 2 bases and J 6 bases, with 14 bases left between them. The germline gives CDR1 GTSNPN, CDR2 SVGIG (reference sequence). The CDR3 contains 14 residues. CDR3 in DNA: TGTGCCTGGAGTTCGCAGCTGGGCGCCAATGAGCAGTTCTTC. Its protein product is CAWSSQLGANEQFF.

The chain is built from TRBV7-9 and TRBJ2-1; possibly TRBD2 for D (5 bases). The CDR3 has 14 amino acids. Trimming left V 1 base short and J 6 bases short, with 10 bases between. The germline V gene encodes CDR1 SEHNR and CDR2 FQNEAQ (reference sequence). The CDR3 nucleotides are TGTGCCAGCAGCTTAGATCTAGCTCTCAATGAGCAGTTCTTC. It encodes CASSLDLALNEQFF.

The V and J genes are TRBV9 and TRBJ2-2; no reliable D call. CDR1 is SGDLS and CDR2 is YYNGEE in the germline V gene. The CDR3 covers 12 residues. V lost 5 bases and J lost 3, with 5 bases in between. The CDR3: CASSPYTGELFF. In DNA form, the CDR3 reads TGTGCCAGCAGTCCGTACACCGGGGAGCTGTTTTTT.

The chain is built from TRBV7-9 and TRBJ2-6, with D possibly being TRBD1 (6 bases). V lost 4 bases and J lost 0, with 19 bases in between. The CDR3 runs 19 residues. Per germline, CDR1 SEHNR and CDR2 FQNEAQ (reference sequence). CDR3 sequence reads: CASSSNLMDSTSGANVLTF. The DNA for the CDR3 is TGTGCCAGCAGCTCCAACCTAATGGACAGTACCTCTGGGGCCAACGTCCTGACTTTC.

This clone was detected a few times. The J gene is TRBJ2-5, the V gene TRBV30; D perhaps matches TRBD2 (6 bases). The CDR3 loop spans 16 amino acids. V shed 1 base and J shed 5 bases, with 20 bases lying between them. From germline, CDR1 is GTSNPN and CDR2 SVGIG (reference sequence). CDR3 amino acids: CAWSGKVSGPLETQYF. The CDR3, as DNA: TGTGCCTGGAGTGGAAAAGTTAGCGGACCATTGGAGACCCAGTACTTC.

The chain combines TRBV13 with TRBJ1-1; D may be TRBD1 (6 bases). V lost 5 bases and J lost 0, with 13 bases in between. CDR1 is PRHDT, CDR2 FYEKMQ, per germline (reference sequence). This CDR3 has 15 residues. The CDR3 reads CASSPRQVMNTEAFF. In DNA form, the CDR3 reads TGTGCCAGCAGCCCGAGACAGGTGATGAACACTGAAGCTTTCTTT.

This clone has a single count. The chain links TRBV19 to TRBJ1-3; no definite D call. V was shortened by 6 bases and J by 0 bases, with 15 bases between the two germline ends. The V gene's germline CDR1 is LNHDA and CDR2 SQIVND (reference sequence). The CDR3 sequence is 16 residues long. The CDR3 region has the DNA TGTGCCAGTAGGTTGGAGGGCTCGTTCTCTGGAAACACCATATATTTT. Protein product: CASRLEGSFSGNTIYF.

The chain has TRBV9 and TRBJ2-3; 7 bases align to TRBD2. Trimming removed 0 bases from V and 0 bases from J; junction bases left unmatched: 4. In germline, CDR1 is SGDLS, CDR2 YYNGEE. CDR3 length: 16 residues. In nucleotides, the CDR3 is TGTGCCAGCAGCGTAGTAACGGGAGGAAGCACAGATACGCAGTATTTT. Translated, it gives CASSVVTGGSTDTQYF.

This clone was picked up a small number of times. This chain connects TRBV19 to TRBJ2-2; a weak D match, TRBD2 (6 bases). There are 13 residues in the CDR3. Trimming removed 5 bases from V and 4 bases from J, with 8 bases in between. The germline gives CDR1 LNHDA, CDR2 SQIVND (reference sequence). The CDR3 DNA is TGTGCCAGTAGTGCGGGGTTCACCGGGGAGCTGTTTTTT. Its translation is CASSAGFTGELFF. Full variable domain (outside the CDR3, taken from reference TRBV19 and TRBJ2-2): DGGITQSPKYLFRKEGQNVTLSCEQNLNHDAMYWYRQDPGQGLRLIYYSQIVNDFQKGDIAEGYSVSREKKESFPLTVTSAQKNPTAFYLCASSAGFTGELFFGEGSRLTVL.

The V call is TRBV19, the J call TRBJ1-2; 9 bases align to TRBD1. V was clipped by 8 bases and J by 6 bases; unmatched bases: 10. Germline CDR1 reads LNHDA; CDR2 reads SQIVND (reference sequence). This CDR3 is built from 14 residues. The CDR3 region is CASGRDRASNGYTF. The CDR3 region has the DNA TGTGCCAGTGGCCGGGACAGGGCTTCCAATGGCTACACCTTC.

The rearrangement uses TRBV23-1 and TRBJ1-2; 10 bases fit TRBD1. TRBV23-1 is assigned to the ORF class and has an uncertain function. The V segment lost 2 bases and the J segment 0 bases; nucleotides outside the gene matches: 9. The CDR3 loop spans 18 amino acids. In nucleotides, the CDR3 is TGCGCCAGCAGTCAACCCCTGACAGGGGGCCCACCTAACTATGGCTACACCTTC. This encodes CASSQPLTGGPPNYGYTF.

This clone was recorded once. The rearrangement links TRBV7-6 to TRBJ2-1; TRBD2 matches at 11 bases. CDR1 is SGHVS, CDR2 FNYEAQ, per germline. Germline trimming cut 2 bases from V and 0 bases from J; bases unmatched to any gene: 9. The CDR3 runs to 19 residues. This CDR3 is CASSLFVSTSGNSYNEQFF. CDR3 bases: TGTGCCAGCAGCTTATTCGTCTCGACTAGCGGGAACTCCTACAATGAGCAGTTCTTC.

The sample holds a few counts of this clone. This sequence joins TRBV6-1 and TRBJ1-5; a weak D match, TRBD1 (5 bases). Germline CDR1 MNHNS, CDR2 SASEGT. The germline V and J ends were trimmed by 4 bases and 0 bases, with 7 bases remaining between them. The CDR3 is made up of 14 amino acids. The CDR3, as DNA: TGTGCCAGCAGTGTCCAGGGTAGCAATCAGCCCCAGCATTTT. It yields the protein CASSVQGSNQPQHF.

The rearrangement links TRBV19 to TRBJ1-4; the D is unclear. Trimming pared 4 bases from V and 0 bases from J, leaving 15 bases between. The CDR3 covers 17 residues. The germline V gene has CDR1 LNHDA and CDR2 SQIVND (reference sequence). The CDR3 DNA follows: TGTGCCAGTAGTAAAGAGGGAGGATTCGCAACTAATGAAAAACTGTTTTTT. It specifies CASSKEGGFATNEKLFF.

This sequence joins TRBV30 and TRBJ2-2; 8 bases agree with TRBD2. This CDR3 is built from 13 residues. The germline gives CDR1 GTSNPN, CDR2 SVGIG (reference sequence). J gave up 8 bases and V 3 bases, and 5 bases lay outside the gene matches. CDR3 residues: CAWRTSAFGELFF. In nucleotides, the CDR3 is TGTGCCTGGAGGACTAGCGCATTTGGGGAGCTGTTTTTT. Together with reference TRBV30 and TRBJ2-2, the CDR3 gives the full variable domain: SQTIHQWPATLVQPVGSPLSLECTVEGTSNPNLYWYRQAAGRGLQLLFYSVGIGQISSEVPQNLSASRPQDRQFILSSKKLLLSDSGFYLCAWRTSAFGELFFGEGSRLTVL.

This sequence joins TRBV18 and TRBJ2-7, with a weak D call TRBD2 (5 bases). This CDR3 is 14 amino acids long. CDR1 and CDR2 from the germline V gene are KGHSH and LQKENI. Deletions cut 6 bases from V and 7 bases from J, with 19 bases between. The CDR3 reads CASSPPDATGEQYF. CDR3 DNA sequence: TGTGCCAGCTCCCCCCCGGACGCCACGGGGGAGCAGTACTTC.